The clone carrying this TCR beta chain was recorded many times. What it binds is not known. This entry belongs to a study of T cell repertoires and leukemia-associated antigens. TCRdb re-derived calls from the 5' RACE reads in MiXCR, one entry per CDR3 protein. The sample has about 11,000 distinct CDR3 sequences, approximately 42% seen once. The CDR3 sequence is 12 residues long. V was pared by 2 bases and J by 9 bases, with 8 bases between. The germline CDR1 and CDR2 sequences are KGHSH and LQKENI. The chain employs TRBV18 and TRBJ2-1; D not resolved. Sequencing was performed on CD3+ T cells sorted from blood and cultured. The source is a female donor in good health. The CDR3 nucleotides are TGTGCCAGCTCACCAAGGTCGGGTGAGCAGTTCTTC. Translation: CASSPRSGEQFF.